These T cell receptor beta chains were read from a single sample in a study of blood T cell repertoires in COVID-19. Sequencing used immunoSEQ multiplex PCR; TCRdb keeps in-frame clones, though not all of them. The data show about 240,000 clones, roughly 81% seen once. Sample: peripheral blood. These receptors were obtained from a man in his fifties with acute or convalescent COVID-19. CDR3s leave out the opening cysteine and the closing phenylalanine or tryptophan. The order of the fields is V gene, J gene, clone size, CDR3 protein. Size values are once, few and many counts, or a class for expanded clones, and some rows have none.

>TRBV4-1|TRBJ2-7|NA
ASSPTSGSFYEQY
>TRBV19|TRBJ2-7|NA
ASREAGGTSYEQY
>TRBV10-3|TRBJ1-5|NA
AISPGISNQPQH
>TRBV11-2|TRBJ2-7|NA
ASTTGGSYEQY
>TRBV12-3/TRBV12-4|TRBJ1-1|NA
ASSLMRRTEAF
>TRBV24-1|TRBJ2-2|once
ATSDLTPAGGLAGELF
>TRBV5-1|TRBJ2-5|NA
ASSPGTPQETQY
>TRBV30|TRBJ1-6|NA
AWRPGVYSPLH
>TRBV28|TRBJ1-5|NA
ASSLGGVKPQH
>TRBV5-1|TRBJ2-7|once
ASSSSGLVPSYEQY
>TRBV7-9|TRBJ1-1|NA
ASSPLGQGLLNTEAF
>TRBV9|TRBJ1-5|NA
ASSRGTGISNQPQH
>TRBV5-1|TRBJ1-1|NA
ASSFARNTEAF
>TRBV27|TRBJ1-2|NA
ASSKQGSEWRGYT
>TRBV21-1|TRBJ2-7|NA
ASSPLAGGHEQY
>TRBV2|TRBJ2-7|few
ASTRQGHLGEQY
>TRBV6-1|TRBJ1-5|few
ASSEALRGGVSGASQPQH
>TRBV28|TRBJ2-1|NA
ASRSSLSNEQF
>TRBV5-1|TRBJ1-1|NA
ASSTEGGAEAF
>TRBV6-2/TRBV6-3|TRBJ2-2|NA
ASSPWGRELF
>TRBV10-2|TRBJ1-1|once
ASQNTGVTEAF
>TRBV30|TRBJ1-2|NA
AWSDWTGGPYGYT
>TRBV18|TRBJ2-5|once
ASSPGPVETQY
>TRBV10-3|TRBJ1-5|NA
AISGSGEMKPQH
>TRBV30|TRBJ1-3|NA
AWIGSSGNTIY
>TRBV27|TRBJ1-2|few
ASSLTAGLLYGYT